Presented here are 6 T cell receptor beta chains from one specimen sequenced in a study of shared clonotypes between healthy human individuals. Libraries were prepared by immunoSEQ multiplex PCR; TCRdb keeps only in-frame clonotypes and omits some of them. The sample contains over a million clones, about 98.5% of which appear only once. Material for sequencing was naive CD4+ T cells sorted from blood. The subset was: CD45RA+ positively selected. The origin of the receptors is a man younger than 40 in good health.

This sequence joins TRBV19 and TRBJ2-5; either TRBD1 or TRBD2 may fit D (6 bases each). CDR1 and CDR2 from the germline V gene are LNHDA and SQIVND (reference sequence). The CDR3 is 16 residues long. Trimming cost V 4 bases and J 2 bases, with 17 bases left between them. CDR3 DNA: TGTGCCAGTAGTAGACGACGGGGGCGCGGGCAAGAGACCCAGTACTTC. Its translation is CASSRRRGRGQETQYF.

The genes are TRBV7-6 and TRBJ2-2, with 12 bases fitting TRBD2. The CDR3 contains 17 residues. The germline V gene encodes CDR1 SGHVS and CDR2 FNYEAQ. The J segment lost 0 bases and the V segment lost 5 bases, leaving 4 bases of the junction unmatched. CDR3 sequence: CASSKGLAGANTGELFF. The CDR3 DNA is TGTGCCAGCAGCAAGGGACTAGCGGGCGCGAACACCGGGGAGCTGTTTTTT.

V gene TRBV6-1 combines with J gene TRBJ2-7; TRBD1 might be the D (6 bases). Per germline, CDR1 MNHNS and CDR2 SASEGT. The CDR3 spans 13 residues. V shed 7 bases and J shed 1 base, with 11 bases lying between them. Here the CDR3 DNA reads TGTGCCAGCACCGGGACAAGGTCCTACGAGCAGTACTTC. Amino acids: CASTGTRSYEQYF.

The gene calls are TRBV5-1 and TRBJ2-7; D is ambiguous. Trimming took off 4 bases at V and 5 bases at J, with 7 bases between the two ends. The CDR3 spans 11 residues. CDR1 SGHRS and CDR2 YFSETQ come from the germline V gene. The CDR3 sequence is CASSIGDEQYF. CDR3 DNA sequence: TGCGCCAGCAGCATTGGTGACGAGCAGTACTTC.

The V and J genes are TRBV7-3 and TRBJ2-4; 13 bases agree with TRBD2. This CDR3 region has 18 residues. The junction had 9 bases not matched to a gene; V was cut back by 7 bases and J by 0 bases. The V gene's germline CDR1 is SGHTA and CDR2 FQGTGA. The DNA for the CDR3 is TGTGCCAGCACCGGACTAGCGGGAGCCTCCTTAGCCAAAAACATTCAGTACTTC. It translates to CASTGLAGASLAKNIQYF. Using reference TRBV7-3 and TRBJ2-4 for the parts outside the CDR3, the full variable domain is GAGVSQTPSNKVTEKGKYVELRCDPISGHTALYWYRQSLGQGPEFLIYFQGTGAADDSGLPNDRFFAVRPEGSVSTLKIQRTERGDSAVYLCASTGLAGASLAKNIQYFGAGTRLSVL.

The V and J genes are TRBV4-3 and TRBJ2-5; 11 bases agree with TRBD2. The CDR3 contains 17 residues. Per germline, CDR1 LGHNA and CDR2 YSLEER. V was clipped by 5 bases and J by 6 bases; unmatched bases: 14. The CDR3 here is CASSVPWDTSGRKTQYF. In DNA form, the CDR3 reads TGCGCCAGCAGCGTGCCTTGGGACACTAGCGGGAGAAAGACCCAGTACTTC.